The 28 T cell receptor beta chains reported below all come from one sample, sequenced in a study of radiation and T cells in renal cell carcinoma. Method: immunoSEQ multiplex PCR; TCRdb's copy keeps in-frame clones and lacks some. The sample has tens of thousands of clones, 86% seen once; the top ten hold 22%. Time point indicated: blood 2 weeks post-SBRT. The treatment was: 15 Gy SBRT to primary tumor, nephrectomy 4 weeks later. Sequences were derived from blood, sampled from a patient whose treatment included radiotherapy and nephrectomy. The receptors originated from a woman between 45 and 65 years old with renal cell carcinoma.

J is TRBJ2-7 and V is TRBV7-9; TRBD1 or TRBD2 may be the D gene (6 bases each). The CDR3 is made up of 15 amino acids. Trimming left V 5 bases short and J 5 bases short, with 19 bases between. Per the germline V gene, CDR1 is SEHNR and CDR2 is FQNEAQ (reference sequence). As DNA, the CDR3 is TGTGCCAGCAGCCCACCACACGGGGGCTTGGACGAGCAGTACTTC. Translating it yields CASSPPHGGLDEQYF.

This sequence joins TRBV10-1 and TRBJ1-1; D possibly corresponds to TRBD1 (5 bases). V was pared by 3 bases and J by 0 bases, with 14 bases between. Looked up from germline, CDR1 is WNHNN and CDR2 is SYGVQD (reference sequence). The CDR3 is 16 amino acids. The CDR3 region has the DNA TGCGCCAGCAGTGATGTACAGGCTCCCATGAACACTGAAGCTTTCTTT. Translated, it gives CASSDVQAPMNTEAFF.

V usage is TRBV5-1 and J usage is TRBJ2-1; 8 bases map to TRBD2. Germline V CDR1 and CDR2: SGHRS, YFSETQ. The V segment lost 2 bases and the J segment 3 bases; nucleotides outside the gene matches: 7. CDR3 size: 16 residues. The DNA for the CDR3 is TGCGCCAGCAGCTTAAGGGTAGCGGGGAGCTACAATGAGCAGTTCTTC. It codes for CASSLRVAGSYNEQFF.

The gene calls are TRBV27 and TRBJ2-1, with 10 bases aligning to TRBD1. The V segment lost 2 bases and the J segment 5 bases; nucleotides outside the gene matches: 3. Germline V CDR1 and CDR2: MNHEY, SMNVEV (reference sequence). CDR3 length: 15 amino acids. The DNA for the CDR3 is TGTGCCAGCAGTTTAGAGGGACAGGGGAACAATGAGCAGTTCTTC. Protein: CASSLEGQGNNEQFF.

This clone was seen only a few times. This sequence joins TRBV7-8 and TRBJ1-4; D may be TRBD1 (5 bases). The CDR3 has 15 amino acids. V was pared by 2 bases and J by 4 bases, with 11 bases between. In germline, CDR1 is SGHVS, CDR2 FQNEAQ. Here the CDR3 DNA reads TGTGCCAGCAGCTTAATAGACAGATATAATGAAAAACTGTTTTTT. Translated, it gives CASSLIDRYNEKLFF.

This chain links TRBV18 with TRBJ1-1; TRBD1 is a possible D gene (5 bases). Germline assignment: CDR1 KGHSH and CDR2 LQKENI. This CDR3 region has 14 residues. V was clipped by 2 bases and J by 3 bases, with 10 bases between them. CDR3 DNA sequence: TGTGCCAGCTCACCAGCCCGGGGGGACACTGAAGCTTTCTTT. Translating gives CASSPARGDTEAFF.

This chain uses TRBV7-2 with TRBJ2-7; no reliable D call. This CDR3 comprises 15 residues. Trimming took 0 bases from V and 0 from J, leaving 9 bases between them. Germline-derived CDR1 and CDR2 are SGHTA and FQGNSA. Here the CDR3 reads CASSLAGHTSYEQYF. CDR3 nucleotide sequence: TGTGCCAGCAGCTTAGCAGGCCATACCTCCTACGAGCAGTACTTC.

The chain recombines TRBV13 with TRBJ2-7, with TRBD1 identical over 7 bases. From germline, CDR1 is PRHDT and CDR2 FYEKMQ (reference sequence). The CDR3 consists of 13 residues. J was trimmed by 4 bases and V by 5 bases; bases with no gene match: 5. CDR3 coding DNA: TGTGCCAGCAGCCCCGGACAGGCGTACGAGCAGTACTTC. It yields the protein CASSPGQAYEQYF.

This clone was seen only once. The V gene is TRBV5-1, the J gene TRBJ2-5; no definite D call. The germline V gene has CDR1 SGHRS and CDR2 YFSETQ. The CDR3 consists of 13 residues. Trimming shortened V by 0 bases and J by 1 base, and 4 bases separated the two germline ends. CDR3 protein: CASSLATQETQYF. DNA of the CDR3: TGCGCCAGCAGCTTGGCTACCCAAGAGACCCAGTACTTC.

The gene calls are TRBV5-6 and TRBJ2-7, with D perhaps TRBD1 or TRBD2 (5 bases each). The CDR3 is 14 residues long. Trimming cost V 4 bases and J 3 bases, with 14 bases left between them. Germline V lookup: CDR1 SGHDT, CDR2 YYEEEE. CDR3 coding DNA: TGTGCCAGCAGCGAATCCGGGACGGTCTACGAGCAGTACTTC. Amino acids: CASSESGTVYEQYF.

For the CDR3, the DNA is TGTGCCAGCAGCGTTCATCCGGGGGTGACGGAAGGAACCTCTGGAAACACCATATATTTT. Translated, it gives CASSVHPGVTEGTSGNTIYF. This sequence joins TRBV9 and TRBJ1-3; TRBD1 is a possible D gene (5 bases). V lost 2 bases to trimming and J lost 0 bases, with 24 bases between them. Germline V gives CDR1 SGDLS, CDR2 YYNGEE. The CDR3 length is 20 residues.

The V call is TRBV28, the J call TRBJ2-7; TRBD2 matches at 7 bases. This CDR3 is built from 12 residues. Germline loops: CDR1 MDHEN, CDR2 SYDVKM. V was clipped by 7 bases and J by 4 bases; unmatched bases: 4. Written as DNA, the CDR3 is TGTGCCAGCACGCCGGGGGGTTACGAGCAGTACTTC. It encodes CASTPGGYEQYF.

This chain uses TRBV27 with TRBJ1-1, with D possibly matching TRBD1 (5 bases). The CDR3 spans 13 residues. The ends were cut back, 8 bases at V and 0 bases at J, with 10 bases in the middle. Germline V gene sequence: CDR1 MNHEY, CDR2 SMNVEV (reference sequence). The CDR3 DNA reads as TGTGCCAGCTTAGGGGCAATGAACACTGAAGCTTTCTTT. Amino acid sequence: CASLGAMNTEAFF.

The gene calls are TRBV27 and TRBJ2-1; D may correspond to TRBD1 or TRBD2 (6 bases each). This CDR3 region has 15 residues. Germline CDR1 MNHEY, CDR2 SMNVEV (reference sequence). The V end lost 3 bases, the J end lost 4 bases, and 13 bases lay between the germline ends. CDR3 DNA sequence: TGTGCCAGCAGTTTGACGGGGGCAACGTACAATGAGCAGTTCTTC. It is translated as CASSLTGATYNEQFF.

The CDR3 region has the DNA TGTGCCTGGAGTGTAATGGCAGATACGCAGTATTTT. Translating it yields CAWSVMADTQYF. The rearrangement uses TRBV30 and TRBJ2-3; D is unclear. CDR1 is GTSNPN, CDR2 SVGIG, per germline (reference sequence). The ends were cut back, 0 bases at V and 4 bases at J, with 5 bases in the middle. The length of the CDR3 is 12 residues.

The rearrangement uses TRBV7-2 and TRBJ1-2; D uncertain. The CDR3 has 13 residues. Germline values: CDR1 SGHTA, CDR2 FQGNSA. V lost 5 bases and J lost 1, with 8 bases in between. The CDR3: CASSPDLNYGYTF. The CDR3 nucleotides are TGTGCCAGCAGCCCCGACCTTAACTATGGCTACACCTTC.

The rearrangement joins TRBV10-2 to TRBJ1-1; D gene uncertain. Deletions cut 6 bases from V and 5 bases from J, with 13 bases between. This CDR3 spans 13 amino acids. The germline CDR1 and CDR2 sequences are WSHSY and SAAADI. CDR3 DNA sequence: TGCGCCAGCAGAGGACTGGGCGGAACTGAAGCTTTCTTT. Amino acids: CASRGLGGTEAFF.

This clone has more than one count but fewer than ten. This chain joins TRBV29-1 and TRBJ1-5; the match to TRBD1 covers 7 bases. This CDR3 comprises 13 residues. Germline V gene sequence: CDR1 SQVTM, CDR2 ANQGSEA. The V segment lost 7 bases and the J segment 2 bases; nucleotides outside the gene matches: 5. The CDR3 region is CSGGGGGNQPQHF. CDR3 DNA: TGCAGCGGAGGGGGCGGTGGCAATCAGCCCCAGCATTTT.

The chain carries TRBV5-5 and TRBJ2-7; D is unclear. This CDR3 is 12 amino acids long. Germline CDR1 SGHKS, CDR2 YYEKEE (reference sequence). Trimming removed 4 bases at V and 6 bases at J, with 11 bases between. The CDR3 bases are TGTGCCAGCAGCCCGTCCGTGCGCGAGCAGTACTTC. As protein: CASSPSVREQYF.

This clone appeared once. The V and J genes are TRBV28 and TRBJ1-5; D may be TRBD1 (6 bases). The germline V gene has CDR1 MDHEN and CDR2 SYDVKM. Deletions cut 11 bases from V and 0 bases from J, with 14 bases between. This CDR3 region has 14 residues. DNA for the CDR3: TGTGCCCCGTGGACAGAGAATAGCAATCAGCCCCAGCATTTT. It translates to CAPWTENSNQPQHF.

This clone was recorded only once. The V gene is TRBV18, the J gene TRBJ1-2; possibly TRBD1 for D (6 bases). Germline lookup yields CDR1 KGHSH and CDR2 LQKENI. This CDR3 spans 16 amino acids. V lost 3 bases to trimming and J lost 4 bases, with 18 bases between them. The CDR3 here is CASSPGAGEDFYGYTF. The DNA for the CDR3 is TGTGCCAGCTCACCGGGCGCAGGGGAGGACTTCTATGGCTACACCTTC.

This clone was observed a handful of times. V and J are TRBV9 and TRBJ2-7; 7 bases fit TRBD1. J lost 7 bases, V lost 0 bases, and 7 bases had no gene match. The CDR3 consists of 14 residues. CDR1 and CDR2 from the germline V gene are SGDLS and YYNGEE. The CDR3, as DNA: TGTGCCAGCAGCGTAGGAGACAGGGCGAGTGAGCAGTACTTC. Protein sequence: CASSVGDRASEQYF.

This clone was seen once. The V call is TRBV4-2, the J call TRBJ2-1, with D unclear. Trimming shortened V by 2 bases and J by 7 bases, and 6 bases separated the two germline ends. The germline gives CDR1 LGHNA, CDR2 YNFKEQ. There are 12 residues in the CDR3. The CDR3 coding sequence is TGTGCCAGCAGCCAACGAGGAAATGAGCAGTTCTTC. This sequence encodes CASSQRGNEQFF.

The CDR3 loop reads CASSFAGQGGGEQFF. CDR3 nucleotide sequence: TGCGCCAGCAGCTTTGCTGGACAGGGAGGGGGTGAGCAGTTCTTC. The chain uses TRBV5-1 and TRBJ2-1, with a weak D call TRBD1 (8 bases). CDR1 SGHRS and CDR2 YFSETQ come from the germline V gene. V lost 2 bases and J 9 bases, leaving 18 bases between the germline ends. The CDR3 spans 15 residues.

The CDR3 DNA reads as TGTGCCAGCAGCTTAGTGGAGGGAGATACGCAGTATTTT. Its translation: CASSLVEGDTQYF. This chain connects TRBV7-3 to TRBJ2-3; a possible D gene is TRBD2 (6 bases). CDR1 and CDR2 from the germline V gene are SGHTA and FQGTGA. This CDR3 comprises 13 residues. V was clipped by 2 bases and J by 5 bases, with 8 bases between them.

The chain uses TRBV6-1 and TRBJ1-4, with a weak D call TRBD1 (6 bases). The CDR3 length is 14 residues. V shed 7 bases and J shed 2 bases, with 11 bases lying between them. The germline V gene has CDR1 MNHNS and CDR2 SASEGT. In DNA, the CDR3 is TGTGCCAGCAAAACAGGGCTGACTAATGAAAAACTGTTTTTT. Amino acids: CASKTGLTNEKLFF.

In this sample, this clone turned up once. The V gene is TRBV19, the J gene TRBJ1-1; D is possibly TRBD1 (6 bases). The CDR3 is made up of 12 amino acids. CDR1 and CDR2 (germline): LNHDA, SQIVND (reference sequence). Trimming cost V 10 bases and J 11 bases, with 20 bases left between them. The CDR3 DNA is TGTGCCACCGGGGGGGGCAGGCATGCCGCTTTCTTT. The encoded protein is CATGGGRHAAFF.

This sequence joins TRBV5-1 and TRBJ2-7, with D possibly matching TRBD1 (6 bases). Germline loops: CDR1 SGHRS, CDR2 YFSETQ. Trimming stripped 5 bases from V and 3 bases from J, with 12 bases between. This CDR3 is built from 13 residues. CDR3: CASSRGQHYEQYF. In DNA, the CDR3 is TGCGCCAGCAGTAGAGGACAGCACTACGAGCAGTACTTC. Combining the CDR3 with reference TRBV5-1 and TRBJ2-7 gives the whole variable domain KAGVTQTPRYLIKTRGQQVTLSCSPISGHRSVSWYQQTPGQGLQFLFEYFSETQRNKGNFPGRFSGRQFSNSRSEMNVSTLELGDSALYLCASSRGQHYEQYFGPGTRLTVT.